This entry lists 6 T cell receptor beta chains sequenced from one sample in a study of PD-1 blockade in classical Hodgkin lymphoma. Produced via immunoSEQ multiplex PCR; TCRdb's table is partial and in-frame only. The sample has 25,000 to 35,000 clones; 71% are singletons. All patients relapsed after autologous stem cell transplantation, and brentuximab vedotin exposure varied. This material consisted of peripheral blood mononuclear cells (PBMCs), taken before the second cycle of nivolumab. These receptors were collected from a human donor with classical Hodgkin lymphoma.

The V gene is TRBV5-1, the J gene TRBJ2-7, with D uncertain. Deletions cut 1 base from V and 0 bases from J, with 8 bases between. Germline CDR1 SGHRS, CDR2 YFSETQ. This CDR3 has 14 residues. CDR3: CASSLLSTSYEQYF. As DNA, the CDR3 is TGCGCCAGCAGCTTGTTATCCACCTCCTACGAGCAGTACTTC.

This clone is labeled as medium-sized (0.01 to 0.1%). The chain is built from TRBV7-3 and TRBJ2-1; maybe TRBD2 (5 bases). This CDR3 is 14 amino acids long. Germline lookup yields CDR1 SGHTA and CDR2 FQGTGA. V dropped 0 bases and J dropped 3 bases, with 6 bases sitting between them. This chain's CDR3 is CASSLTGSYNEQFF. The CDR3 DNA is TGTGCCAGCAGCTTAACGGGGAGCTACAATGAGCAGTTCTTC.

The rearrangement links TRBV5-1 to TRBJ2-1, with TRBD1 matching 8 bases. After removal of 4 bases from V and 6 bases from J, the junction contained 3 bases not matched to a gene. The CDR3 is 13 residues long. CDR1 and CDR2 (germline): SGHRS, YFSETQ. The CDR3 sequence: CASSTGTGNEQFF. Written as DNA, the CDR3 is TGCGCCAGCAGCACCGGGACAGGCAATGAGCAGTTCTTC. Looking up the rest from reference TRBV5-1 and TRBJ2-1 gives the full variable domain: KAGVTQTPRYLIKTRGQQVTLSCSPISGHRSVSWYQQTPGQGLQFLFEYFSETQRNKGNFPGRFSGRQFSNSRSEMNVSTLELGDSALYLCASSTGTGNEQFFGPGTRLTVL.

The V gene is TRBV5-1, the J gene TRBJ2-7, with D perhaps TRBD2 (6 bases). This CDR3 has 14 amino acids. Between the trimmed V and J ends, which lost 0 bases and 7 bases, there was a span of 14 bases. Germline V gives CDR1 SGHRS, CDR2 YFSETQ. The CDR3 here is CASSLDFHGGEQYF. The CDR3 coding sequence is TGCGCCAGCAGCTTGGACTTCCACGGGGGAGAGCAGTACTTC.

The gene calls are TRBV5-1 and TRBJ1-6; unclear D gene. Germline V gives CDR1 SGHRS, CDR2 YFSETQ. Trimming shortened V by 1 base and J by 12 bases, and 14 bases separated the two germline ends. This CDR3 contains 14 residues. The CDR3 DNA follows: TGCGCCAGCAGCTTGAGCCAGCCTGGGGAACCCCTCCACTTT. Protein product: CASSLSQPGEPLHF.

This clone was counted a few times. V usage is TRBV20-1 and J usage is TRBJ1-4; D is perhaps TRBD1 (5 bases). The CDR3 is 11 amino acids. Germline V gene sequence: CDR1 DFQATT, CDR2 SNEGSKA (reference sequence). Deletions cut 3 bases from V and 8 bases from J, with 7 bases between. The CDR3 nucleotides are TGCAGTGCTAGGAACAGGGAAAAACTGTTTTTT. It encodes CSARNREKLFF.